This is a list of T cell receptor beta chains from one sample in a study of blood T cell repertoires in COVID-19. Only in-frame clones appear in the TCRdb table, and some are missing; sequencing was by immunoSEQ multiplex PCR. The sample lists about 180,000 clones, 81% occurring once. Sequencing was performed on peripheral blood. These receptors were collected from a woman over 75 with COVID-19, enrolled during active disease. The CDR3 runs from the conserved cysteine through the conserved F or W. The D gene is left open where the match is weak. The listing skips clone size in some rows; elsewhere it reads once, few, many or a size class.

TRBD2,NA,TRBV2,16,TRBJ2-1,TGTGCCAGCAGTGAAGAGCGGGGGGGCTCCTACAATGAGCAGTTCTTC,CASSEERGGSYNEQFF
NA,NA,TRBV7-9,11,TRBJ2-7,TGTGCCAGCGCTCGAGGCGGCGAGCAGTACTTC,CASARGGEQYF
TRBD1,few,TRBV4-2,17,TRBJ1-2,TGTGCCAGCAGCCAAGATCTTCGGACAGGGGGATATCAAGGCTACACCTTC,CASSQDLRTGGYQGYTF
NA,once,TRBV19,14,TRBJ2-7,TGTGCCAGTAGTGCCCAAGCGGAGGCCTACGAGCAGTACTTC,CASSAQAEAYEQYF
NA,NA,TRBV6-4,16,TRBJ1-1,TGTGCCAGCAGTGAGAGGGCCTCCCCCGAGGGACACCATGCTTTCTTT,CASSERASPEGHHAFF
NA,NA,TRBV7-6,15,TRBJ1-1,TGTGCCAGCAGCTTAGGGGGGACAAAGAACACTGAAGCTTTCTTT,CASSLGGTKNTEAFF
NA,many,TRBV19,16,TRBJ1-6,TGTGCCAGTAGTATAGGCCCTCAGGGCGCGGGGTCACCCCTCCACTTT,CASSIGPQGAGSPLHF
NA,NA,TRBV19,14,TRBJ2-2,TGTGCCAGTGGTCAGGGTTGGGAAACCGGGGAGCTGTTTTTT,CASGQGWETGELFF
TRBD1,NA,TRBV7-6,19,TRBJ2-2,TGTGCCAGCAGCCCCCGAATAATAGACAGGGGCGGCAACACCGGGGAGCTGTTTTTT,CASSPRIIDRGGNTGELFF
NA,NA,TRBV4-1,17,TRBJ1-6,TGCGCCAGCAGCCAAGAGGTCGGAGCCAGGGCGAATTCACCCCTCCACTTT,CASSQEVGARANSPLHF
TRBD2,NA,TRBV7-6,18,TRBJ2-3,TGTGCCAGCAGCTTAGCCCTCACTAGCGGGGGGGCAAGAGATACGCAGTATTTT,CASSLALTSGGARDTQYF
TRBD1,NA,TRBV7-8,15,TRBJ1-4,TGTGCCAGCAGCTCCGGGACAGGGGTCTTGCGAAAACTGTTTTTT,CASSSGTGVLRKLFF
NA,NA,TRBV4-2,14,TRBJ2-2,TGTGCCAGCAGCCTCGGAAAGGGGTCCGGGGAGCTGTTTTTT,CASSLGKGSGELFF
NA,NA,TRBV4-1,14,TRBJ1-5,TGCGCCAGCAGCCAAGGAGCCGCTCATCAGCCCCAGCATTTT,CASSQGAAHQPQHF
NA,NA,TRBV7-9,18,TRBJ2-3,TGTGCCAGCAGCTTAGTAGGGGCCCTGGATCCTAGCACAGATACGCAGTATTTT,CASSLVGALDPSTDTQYF
TRBD2,NA,TRBV7-9,15,TRBJ2-5,TGTGCCAGCAGCTTACCGGACGGGGGGGAAAAGACCCAGTACTTC,CASSLPDGGEKTQYF
TRBD1,NA,TRBV18,12,TRBJ2-5,TGTGCCAGCTGGACAGGGGTGGAGACCCAGTACTTC,CASWTGVETQYF
NA,few,TRBV7-2,14,TRBJ2-7,TGTGCCAGCAGCTTAGTGGTCGGGGTCTACGAGCAGTACTTC,CASSLVVGVYEQYF
NA,NA,TRBV9,14,TRBJ2-7,TGTGCCAGCAGCACTGGCCAGGGAAGGTACGAGCAGTACTTC,CASSTGQGRYEQYF
NA,NA,TRBV5-1,14,TRBJ2-1,TGCGCCAGCCGGCTGGGGCAGGGGGGAAATGAGCAGTTCTTC,CASRLGQGGNEQFF
TRBD2,NA,TRBV14,17,TRBJ2-5,TGTGCCAGCAGCCAAGGCGGACTAGCGGGAGTTGGGGAGACCCAGTACTTC,CASSQGGLAGVGETQYF
NA,NA,TRBV15,14,TRBJ2-7,TGTGCCACCAGCAGAGATCCTAGGGGGTACGAGCAGTACTTC,CATSRDPRGYEQYF
TRBD2,NA,TRBV10-1,24,TRBJ2-2,TGCGCCAGCAGTGAGTTAACCAAATACTCACTGACTAGCGGGAGGGCCCCAAACACCGGGGAGCTGTTTTTT,CASSELTKYSLTSGRAPNTGELFF
NA,once,TRBV5-1,13,TRBJ1-1,TGCGCCAGCAGCATCACAGCCCGCACTGAAGCTTTCTTT,CASSITARTEAFF
NA,NA,TRBV6-2/TRBV6-3,13,TRBJ2-5,TGTGCCAGCAGTAGGGGTTATCAAGAGACCCAGTACTTC,CASSRGYQETQYF
TRBD2,NA,TRBV29-1,14,TRBJ2-7,TGCAGCGTTGAGCTAGCGGGGGGCACCTACGAGCAGTACTTC,CSVELAGGTYEQYF
NA,NA,TRBV30,13,TRBJ1-2,TGTGCCTGGAGTGGCCCGAGGAACTATGGCTACACCTTC,CAWSGPRNYGYTF
NA,NA,TRBV20-1,11,TRBJ2-1,TGCAGTGCTAGAGTTCGTAATGAGCAGTTCTTC,CSARVRNEQFF
TRBD1,NA,TRBV5-1,15,TRBJ1-2,TGCGCCAGCAGCTTGGCAGCAGGGGGCCGGTATGGCTACACCTTC,CASSLAAGGRYGYTF
NA,NA,TRBV11-3,16,TRBJ1-6,TGTGCCAGCAGCTTACAGGGGAACTCCTATAATTCACCCCTCCACTTT,CASSLQGNSYNSPLHF
TRBD1,NA,TRBV10-1,12,TRBJ2-7,TGCGCCAGCGGGGGACAGGCCTACGAGCAGTACTTC,CASGGQAYEQYF
NA,NA,TRBV5-5,16,TRBJ2-1,TGTGCCAGCAGCTTGCGTGGGTCGGGACACTACAATGAGCAGTTCTTC,CASSLRGSGHYNEQFF
NA,NA,TRBV2,14,TRBJ2-2,TGTGCCAGCAGTGAACGGGGGAACACCGGGGAGCTGTTTTTT,CASSERGNTGELFF
TRBD2,NA,TRBV13,16,TRBJ2-7,TGTGCCAGCAGCTTCGGGACTAGCGATAAAACCTACGAGCAGTACTTC,CASSFGTSDKTYEQYF
TRBD2,once,TRBV5-1,16,TRBJ2-2,TGCGCCAGCACCCCGCTACTAGCGGGAGAGGGCGGGGAGCTGTTTTTT,CASTPLLAGEGGELFF
NA,NA,TRBV27,13,TRBJ2-7,TGTGCCAGCAGTTTTGGCTTCTCCTACGAGCAGTACTTC,CASSFGFSYEQYF
TRBD2,NA,TRBV6-5,14,TRBJ2-1,TGTGCCAGCAGTTACGCGACTAGCGGGGGGAACGAGTTCTTC,CASSYATSGGNEFF
NA,NA,TRBV24-1,14,TRBJ2-3,TGTGCCACCAGCAGGGCCGTTGGTTCAGATACGCAGTATTTT,CATSRAVGSDTQYF
TRBD1,NA,TRBV19,14,TRBJ2-5,TGTGCCAGTAGGCAGACAGGGGTTCAAGAGACCCAGTACTTC,CASRQTGVQETQYF
NA,NA,TRBV19,16,TRBJ1-1,TGTGCCAGTAGTATACGGACAGCTATCATGAACACTGAAGCTTTCTTT,CASSIRTAIMNTEAFF